The next 9 T cell receptor beta chains were all read from a single sample in a study of T cells of healthy individuals. MiXCR was run by TCRdb on the 5' RACE reads, yielding one entry per CDR3 protein. The sample holds about 100,000 distinct CDR3 sequences; approximately 18% are singletons and the top ten take 6.2%. The receptors were gathered from a human donor in good health.

This clonotype was found a few times. The V call is TRBV27, the J call TRBJ2-5; D remains ambiguous. Per the germline V gene, CDR1 is MNHEY and CDR2 is SMNVEV (reference sequence). V was pared by 5 bases and J by 2 bases, with 9 bases between. The CDR3 covers 13 residues. This chain's CDR3 is CASSNHLQETQYF. The CDR3 DNA follows: TGTGCCAGCAGTAACCACCTACAAGAGACCCAGTACTTC.

This clonotype was detected many times. CDR3 protein: CASSPSGTNNEQFF. CDR3 nucleotide sequence: TGTGCCAGCAGCCCCAGCGGTACTAACAATGAGCAGTTCTTC. The rearrangement links TRBV7-2 to TRBJ2-1, with D possibly TRBD2 on 5 matching bases. Germline lookup yields CDR1 SGHTA and CDR2 FQGNSA. Trimming removed 5 bases from V and 5 bases from J, with 13 bases in between. The CDR3 is made up of 14 amino acids.

This clonotype was seen only once. The chain employs TRBV27 and TRBJ2-3, with 12 bases matching TRBD2. The germline gives CDR1 MNHEY, CDR2 SMNVEV (reference sequence). Trimming removed 4 bases from V and 6 bases from J; junction bases left unmatched: 5. This CDR3 has 15 residues. CDR3 bases: TGTGCCAGCAGTTCTAGCGGGGGGGCAAGGGATACGCAGTATTTT. Translating gives CASSSSGGARDTQYF.

The gene calls are TRBV27 and TRBJ1-5, with 9 nucleotides matching TRBD1. CDR3 length: 15 amino acids. V gave up 3 bases and J gave up 6 bases; unmatched junction bases: 6. The V gene's germline CDR1 is MNHEY and CDR2 SMNVEV (reference sequence). The CDR3 coding sequence is TGTGCCAGCAGTTTCTCAACAGGGGGCGGTCAGCCCCAGCATTTT. Translated: CASSFSTGGGQPQHF.

V is TRBV10-3 and J is TRBJ1-1, with D unresolved. Germline V CDR1 and CDR2: ENHRY, SYGVKD. Trimming removed 10 bases from V and 5 bases from J, with 14 bases in between. This CDR3 has 12 residues. This chain's CDR3 is CATGQVRTEAFF. CDR3 in DNA: TGTGCCACCGGGCAGGTTAGGACTGAAGCTTTCTTT.

This clonotype was detected a few times. As DNA, the CDR3 is TGTGCCAGCAGCGCCATGGGACAGGGCGAGAACACTGAAGCTTTCTTT. This encodes CASSAMGQGENTEAFF. The chain employs TRBV7-6 and TRBJ1-1; 9 positions match TRBD1. CDR3 length equals 16 residues. Germline CDR1 and CDR2: SGHVS and FNYEAQ. V gave up 5 bases and J gave up 1 base; unmatched junction bases: 8.

This clonotype was detected a few times. This sequence joins TRBV5-1 and TRBJ2-5; perhaps TRBD2 as D (6 bases). V was pared by 3 bases and J by 4 bases, with 16 bases between. The CDR3 totals 15 residues. Per germline, CDR1 SGHRS and CDR2 YFSETQ. CDR3 residues: CASSSGDWNRETQYF. In DNA form, the CDR3 reads TGCGCCAGCAGCTCCGGGGACTGGAACAGAGAGACCCAGTACTTC.

This clonotype was recorded only once. The chain has TRBV6-5 and TRBJ2-5, with a possible D match to TRBD2 (7 bases). The germline CDR1 and CDR2 sequences are MNHEY and SVGAGI. The CDR3 covers 16 residues. Trimming stripped 7 bases from V and 5 bases from J, with 23 bases between. The CDR3 loop is CASTRGGGGSWETQYF. In nucleotides, the CDR3 is TGTGCCAGCACTAGGGGGGGTGGTGGGAGCTGGGAGACCCAGTACTTC.

The chain has TRBV20-1 and TRBJ1-5, with a tentative D call TRBD1 (5 bases). Germline V lookup: CDR1 DFQATT, CDR2 SNEGSKA (reference sequence). The CDR3 is made up of 15 amino acids. V lost 2 bases and J 4 bases, leaving 15 bases between the germline ends. The CDR3 sequence: CSARPGSDGNQPQHF. The DNA of the CDR3 is TGCAGTGCTAGACCAGGGAGTGATGGGAATCAGCCCCAGCATTTT.